This TCR beta chain was recovered during a study of cytomegalovirus exposure and HLA in healthy donors. Broader study findings: First-cohort TCR clusters were later found to tend to co-occur in the roughly 120 validation repertoires. Cytomegalovirus association was assigned to under 200 TCR beta chains.

V lost 3 bases, J lost 2 bases, and 8 bases stayed unmatched. CDR3 size: 17 residues. The germline V gene has CDR1 LGHNA and CDR2 YNFKEQ. The repertoire was sequenced with immunoSEQ multiplex PCR; TCRdb's copy has only in-frame clones and lacks some. Of approximately 300,000 clones in the sample, roughly 90% were seen once. As to this clone: Its specificity is not known.

Material: PBMCs. The chain combines TRBV4-2 with TRBJ2-5; 11 bases are a match to TRBD2. The sequence was obtained from a young woman in good health and CMV-seronegative. In DNA, the CDR3 is TGTGCCAGCAGCCAGGCACTAGCGGGAGAGACGCAAGAGACCCAGTACTTC. Its translation: CASSQALAGETQETQYF.